This TCR beta chain was identified during a study of T cell repertoires in cytomegalovirus infection (dated by TCRdb to the late 2010s). Turning to the overall study: Because public TCR beta signatures pointed to carriage of CMV infection together with the matching HLA type, the HLA type of each donor mattered for the analysis.

The run used an Illumina HiSeq 1500. TCRdb itself trimmed the public reads at Q25 with fastp, ran MiXCR and retained productive beta chains. Rows matching on CDR3 protein sequence are summarized as one entry with the most common DNA and genes. The sample table records 250,000 to 300,000 distinct CDR3 sequences; roughly 15% of these occur just once. The top ten constitute around 8.8% of the sample. General findings and caveats noted by the study authors: The ex vivo response was dominated by HLA-C-restricted CMV-specific TCR beta clonotypes, and the single most frequent clonotype in two of eight donors was supplied by these HLA-C-restricted clonotypes. Carriers of CMV infection plus the relevant HLA type were discriminated by the cumulative frequency of public TCR beta family members in the study cohort and in an independent roughly 340-donor cohort.

CDR1 and CDR2, looked up from the germline V gene, are SQVTM and ANQGSEA. Its CDR3 holds 16 amino acids, cysteine through phenylalanine. Left in the record is the CDR3 DNA by itself, 48 bases read in frame from the first base. V and J are truncated by 0 bases and 11 bases respectively, leaving an intervening sequence of 23 bases. Concerning this clonotype itself: Its specific antigen is unknown. No much larger clone is present one base from it, and per-base qualities are unavailable.

Rearrangement joined TRBV29-1 to TRBJ1-5; TRBD1 is a possible D gene, resting on 5 matching bases. This receptor was identified in a human donor in good health (CMV status not recorded). Some clones in this sample may be carry-over from other donors' samples. The sample was PBMCs. The DNA sequence follows: TGCAGCGTTGAAGATCCAGAGCCAGGGCCGCGGGGGTCCCAGCATTTT. It translates to CSVEDPEPGPRGSQHF.